These 3 T cell receptor beta chains share one sample of origin, sequenced in a study of breast tumors, draining lymph nodes, adjacent tissues. Each CDR3 protein gets one entry after TCRdb re-called the multiplex PCR reads with MiXCR. The sample lists approximately 63,000 distinct CDR3 sequences, roughly 59% occurring once. Sequencing input: breast tumor tissue. All receptors come from a female donor with breast cancer. Some clones in this sample may be carry-over from other donors' samples.

V gene TRBV2 combines with J gene TRBJ2-1; 11 nucleotides agree with TRBD2. This CDR3 comprises 18 residues. Germline V gene data show CDR1 as SNHLY and CDR2 as FYNNEI. With 7 bases clipped from V and 4 bases from J, the junction kept 15 bases outside the gene matches. CDR3 sequence: CASMAGLAGGSGYNEQFF. CDR3 in DNA: TGTGCCAGCATGGCTGGGCTAGCGGGGGGCTCGGGATACAATGAGCAGTTCTTC.

As regards this clonotype: The DNA is left out, because the CDR3 cannot be placed on it with certainty; the CDR3 is given as TCRdb lists it. This chain's CDR3 is CASSFYICSAPGTPGTSNSPLHF. V usage is TRBV7-2 and J usage is TRBJ1-6; the table's D gene call, TRBD1, was not cross checked with the DNA. Per germline, CDR1 SGHTA and CDR2 FQGNSA. The CDR3 numbers 23 amino acids, ends counted.

This clonotype was counted at least ten times. The chain links TRBV20-1 to TRBJ2-5; unclear D gene. The germline gives CDR1 DFQATT, CDR2 SNEGSKA (reference sequence). This CDR3 region has 11 residues. Trimming took 4 bases from V and 3 from J, leaving 6 bases between them. CDR3 in DNA: TGCAGTGCTAACCCAAAAGAGACCCAGTACTTC. It yields the protein CSANPKETQYF.